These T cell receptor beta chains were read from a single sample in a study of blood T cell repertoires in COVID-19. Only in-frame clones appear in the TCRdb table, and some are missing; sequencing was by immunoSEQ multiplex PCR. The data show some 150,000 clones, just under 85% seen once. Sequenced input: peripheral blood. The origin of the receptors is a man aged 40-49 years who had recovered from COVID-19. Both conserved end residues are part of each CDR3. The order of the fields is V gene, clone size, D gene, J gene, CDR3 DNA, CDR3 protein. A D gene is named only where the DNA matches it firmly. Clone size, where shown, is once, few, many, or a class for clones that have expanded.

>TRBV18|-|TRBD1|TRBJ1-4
TGTGCCAGCTCACCGGGACAGCGTGAAAAACTGTTTTTT
CASSPGQREKLFF
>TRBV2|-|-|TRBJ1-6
TGTGCCAGCCGCTTCTCCAGGGATTCACCCCTCCACTTT
CASRFSRDSPLHF
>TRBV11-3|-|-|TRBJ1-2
TGTGCCAGCAGCCCAGGTGGAGGCCTCTATGGCTACACCTTC
CASSPGGGLYGYTF
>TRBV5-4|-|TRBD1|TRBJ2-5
TGTGCCAGCAGCCCCGGACAGGGGGCTATCCAAGAGACCCAGTACTTC
CASSPGQGAIQETQYF
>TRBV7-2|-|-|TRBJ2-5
TGTGCCAGCAGCTTAAGACAGAGAGAGACCCAGTACTTC
CASSLRQRETQYF
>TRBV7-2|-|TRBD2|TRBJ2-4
TGTGCCAGCAGCTCCCCCACTTTTAGCGGGGCAGCCAAAAACATTCAGTACTTC
CASSSPTFSGAAKNIQYF
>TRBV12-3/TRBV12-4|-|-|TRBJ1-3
TGTGCCAGCAGTTTGGGGGGTGGAAACACCATATATTTT
CASSLGGGNTIYF
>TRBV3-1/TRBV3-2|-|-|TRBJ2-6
TGTGCCAGCAGCCAAGAAGGTTGGGCCTCTGGGGCCAACGTCCTGACTTTC
CASSQEGWASGANVLTF
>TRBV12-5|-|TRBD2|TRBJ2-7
TGTGCTAGTGGTTTGGCTCCCTCAACTAGCGGGGGGTACGAGCAGTACTTC
CASGLAPSTSGGYEQYF
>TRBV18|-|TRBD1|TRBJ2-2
TGTGCCAGCTCACCGGACAGGGGGCCCGGGGAGCTGTTTTTT
CASSPDRGPGELFF
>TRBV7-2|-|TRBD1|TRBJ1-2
TGTGCCAGCAGCTTAGGAGGACAGGGGGGGTATGGCTACACCTTC
CASSLGGQGGYGYTF
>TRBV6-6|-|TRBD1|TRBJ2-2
TGTGCCAGCAGTTACTTGGGACAGCTGAACACCGGGGAGCTGTTTTTT
CASSYLGQLNTGELFF
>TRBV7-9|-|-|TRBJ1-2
TGTGCCAGCAGCTTAGACGCAGGGCTTCATGGCTACACCTTC
CASSLDAGLHGYTF
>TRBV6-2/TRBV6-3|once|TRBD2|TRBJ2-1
TGTGCCAGCAGTTACGGGGGGGTGGATGAGCAGTTCTTC
CASSYGGVDEQFF
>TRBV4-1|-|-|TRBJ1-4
TGCGCCAGCAGCCAAGAAGGGGGGGATGAAAAACTGTTTTTT
CASSQEGGDEKLFF
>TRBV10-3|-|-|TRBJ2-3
TGTGCCATCAGATCAACAGATACGCAGTATTTT
CAIRSTDTQYF
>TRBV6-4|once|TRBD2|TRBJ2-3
TGTGCCAGCAGTGACAGCGGGGGGGCAGATACGCAGTATTTT
CASSDSGGADTQYF
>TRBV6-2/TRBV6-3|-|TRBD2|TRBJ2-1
TGTGCCAGCAGTGCGTGGCGGGGGAATGAGCAGTTCTTC
CASSAWRGNEQFF
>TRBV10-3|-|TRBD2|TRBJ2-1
TGTGCCATCAGGCCTGGGGAGGGGCCCTACAATGAGCAGTTCTTC
CAIRPGEGPYNEQFF
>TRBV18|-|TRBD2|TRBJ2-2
TGTGCCAGCTCACCACCAAAGAGCGGGAGTAGGAACGGGGAGCTGTTTTTT
CASSPPKSGSRNGELFF
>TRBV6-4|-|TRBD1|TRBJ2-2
TGTGCCAGCAGGCCCGGGCAGGGGGTAACCGGGGAGCTGTTTTTT
CASRPGQGVTGELFF
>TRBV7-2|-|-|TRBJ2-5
TGTGCCAGCAGCTATGATCGGGACTCGAGAGGGACCCAGTACTTC
CASSYDRDSRGTQYF
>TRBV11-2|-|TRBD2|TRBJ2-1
TGTGCCAGCAGCTCGATAACTAGCGGGAGGGCCTATGAGCAGTTCTTC
CASSSITSGRAYEQFF
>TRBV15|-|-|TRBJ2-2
TGTGCCACCAGCAAATTTAACGGGGAGCTGTTTTTT
CATSKFNGELFF
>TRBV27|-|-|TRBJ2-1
TGTGCCAGCAGGCTACAGGGAAGCTCCTACAATGAGCAGTTCTTC
CASRLQGSSYNEQFF
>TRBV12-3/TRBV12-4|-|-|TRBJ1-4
TGTGCCAGCAGGGGAGGCGTAGAAAAACTGTTTTTT
CASRGGVEKLFF
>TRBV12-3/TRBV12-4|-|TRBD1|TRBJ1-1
TGTGCCAGCGGACTACAGGGGGGCGCTTTCTTT
CASGLQGGAFF
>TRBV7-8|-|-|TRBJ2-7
TGTGCCAGCAGCTTAGGAGAGGCCTACGAGCAGTACTTC
CASSLGEAYEQYF
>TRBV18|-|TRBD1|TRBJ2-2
TGTGCCAGCTCACGACAGGGCACCGGGGAGCTGTTTTTT
CASSRQGTGELFF
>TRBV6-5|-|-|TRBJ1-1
TGTGCCAGCAAACAGGGATCGTACACTGAAGCTTTCTTT
CASKQGSYTEAFF
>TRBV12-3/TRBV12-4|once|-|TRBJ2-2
TGTGCCAGCAGATTTGAGTGGGGGGAGCTGTTTTTT
CASRFEWGELFF
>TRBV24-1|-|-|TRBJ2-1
TGTGCCACCAGCGAATCTGCGGTTAGCTCCTACAATGAGCAGTTCTTC
CATSESAVSSYNEQFF
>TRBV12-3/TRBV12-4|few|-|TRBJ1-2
TGTGCCAGCAGTTTAGGGAGAAACTATGGCTACACCTTC
CASSLGRNYGYTF
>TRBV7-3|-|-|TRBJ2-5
TGTGCCAGCAGCTTAAGCGGTGGTTTAGAGACCCAGTACTTC
CASSLSGGLETQYF
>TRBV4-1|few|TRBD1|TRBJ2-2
TGCGCCAGCAGCCAAGCCCCGGGGACAGGGGGCCGAGTCGGGGAGCTGTTTTTT
CASSQAPGTGGRVGELFF
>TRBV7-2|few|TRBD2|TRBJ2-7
TGTGCCAGCAGCTTGACTAGCGGGGTGTTAGCGTGGGAGCAGTACTTC
CASSLTSGVLAWEQYF
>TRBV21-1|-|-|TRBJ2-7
TGTGCCAGCAGCTCCCGGGGGGAAGGGCGGAACGAGCAGTACTTC
CASSSRGEGRNEQYF
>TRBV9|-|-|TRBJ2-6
TGTGCCAGCAGCCTCGACAGGACTGGGGCCAACGTCCTGACTTTC
CASSLDRTGANVLTF
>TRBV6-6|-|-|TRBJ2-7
TGTGCCAGCAGCGACTACCTCTACGAGCAGTACTTC
CASSDYLYEQYF
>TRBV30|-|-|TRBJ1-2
TGTGCCTGGACTGTGGGAGGCTATGGCTACACCTTC
CAWTVGGYGYTF
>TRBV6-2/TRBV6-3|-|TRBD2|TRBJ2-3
TGTGCCAGCAGTTACAGCCTTACTAGCGGGGGGGCTTCAGATACGCAGTATTTT
CASSYSLTSGGASDTQYF
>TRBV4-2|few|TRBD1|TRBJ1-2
TGTGCCAGCAGCCAAACCCACAGGCCAGGGGGCACCACATCTTCCGGCTACACCTTC
CASSQTHRPGGTTSSGYTF
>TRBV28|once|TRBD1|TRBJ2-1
TGTGCCAGCAGTTCCGGGACAGTTAAAGGAGGAGGTTACAATGAGCAGTTCTTC
CASSSGTVKGGGYNEQFF
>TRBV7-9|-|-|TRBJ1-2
TGTGCCAGCACATTGGAATACTACTATGGCTACACCTTC
CASTLEYYYGYTF
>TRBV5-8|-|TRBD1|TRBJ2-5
TGTGCCAGCAGATCCGGGACAGGGGGCGTACAAGAGACCCAGTACTTC
CASRSGTGGVQETQYF
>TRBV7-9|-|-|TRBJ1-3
TGTGCCAGCAGCTTACCACTGGGAAACACCATATATTTT
CASSLPLGNTIYF
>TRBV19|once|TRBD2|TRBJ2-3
TGTGCCAGTAGTTTTTGGACTAGCGGAGGCACAGATACGCAGTATTTT
CASSFWTSGGTDTQYF
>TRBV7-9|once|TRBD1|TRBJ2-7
TGTGCCAGCAGACCCGGGACAGGAACCTACGAGCAGTACTTC
CASRPGTGTYEQYF
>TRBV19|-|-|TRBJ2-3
TGTGCCAGTAGTATAGGGGGGGCAGATACGCAGTATTTT
CASSIGGADTQYF